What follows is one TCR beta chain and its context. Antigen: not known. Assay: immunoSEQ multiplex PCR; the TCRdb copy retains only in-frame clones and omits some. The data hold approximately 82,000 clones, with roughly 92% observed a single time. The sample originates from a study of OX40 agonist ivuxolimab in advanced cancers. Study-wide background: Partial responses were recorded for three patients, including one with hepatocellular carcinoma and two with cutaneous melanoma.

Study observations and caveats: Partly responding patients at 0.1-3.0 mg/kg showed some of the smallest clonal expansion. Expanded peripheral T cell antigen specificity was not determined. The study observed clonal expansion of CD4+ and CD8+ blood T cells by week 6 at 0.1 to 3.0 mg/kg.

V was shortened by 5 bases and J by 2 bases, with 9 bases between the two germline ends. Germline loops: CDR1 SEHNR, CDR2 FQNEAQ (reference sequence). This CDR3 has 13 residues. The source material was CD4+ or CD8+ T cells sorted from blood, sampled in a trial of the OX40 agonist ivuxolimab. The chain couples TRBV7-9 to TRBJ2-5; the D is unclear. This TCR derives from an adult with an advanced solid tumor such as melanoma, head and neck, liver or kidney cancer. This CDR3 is CASSGPMQETQYF. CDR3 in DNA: TGTGCCAGCAGCGGACCCATGCAAGAGACCCAGTACTTC.